Listed here are 10 T cell receptor beta chains from one sample, sequenced in a study of T cells expressing NK-cell markers. TCRdb reanalyzed the 5' RACE reads, giving one entry per CDR3 protein sequence and no DNA. The sample totals about 190,000 distinct CDR3 sequences. The sequencing input was blood T cells: a sorted CD56 or NKG2C T cell subset, CD4+ or CD8+ T cells, or bulk PBMC T cells (not recorded which). The source of these receptors is a man aged 18-69 years in good health.

The rearrangement uses TRBV3-1 and TRBJ2-2; TCRdb proposes TRBD1, but this gene call is untestable without DNA. The CDR3 is 20 residues long. CDR1 is LGHDT and CDR2 is YNNKEL in the germline V gene (reference sequence). CDR3 sequence: CASSQVRDRGPAPYTGELFF.

This chain connects TRBV6-1 to TRBJ1-4; no DNA is available, so the TRBD1 call from TCRdb remains unchecked. Germline CDR1 is MNHNS and CDR2 is SASEGT. CDR3 length equals 16 residues. The CDR3 region is CASSEEETALNEKLFF.

The chain combines TRBV2 with TRBJ2-7; the D gene TCRdb calls, TRBD1, cannot be checked with no DNA. The CDR3 extends over 13 amino acids. Germline CDR1 and CDR2: SNHLY and FYNNEI. The CDR3 loop reads CASRAPGVYEQYF.

The genes are TRBV10-3 and TRBJ2-5; no DNA is available, so the TRBD2 call from TCRdb remains unchecked. Germline CDR1 is ENHRY and CDR2 is SYGVKD. CDR3 size: 14 residues. Here the CDR3 reads CAISEIAGEETQYF.

This chain connects TRBV29-1 to TRBJ2-5; absent DNA, TCRdb's TRBD2 call cannot be checked. From germline, CDR1 is SQVTM and CDR2 ANQGSEA. This CDR3 has 14 residues. The CDR3: CSVEDRGGTIGQYF.

This chain links TRBV6-2 or TRBV6-3 with TRBJ2-3; TCRdb's D gene call, TRBD2, goes unchecked for lack of DNA. CDR3 size: 15 residues. Germline V lookup: CDR1 MNHEY, CDR2 SVGEGT. The CDR3: CASSRRGAHTDTQYF.

This chain joins TRBV3-1 and TRBJ2-7; TCRdb returns TRBD2, unconfirmable since there is no DNA. The CDR3 runs 15 residues. Germline CDR1 is LGHDT and CDR2 is YNNKEL (reference sequence). The CDR3: CASSLTSGGAREQYF.

The rearrangement uses TRBV9 and TRBJ2-1; there is no DNA to check the TCRdb D call of TRBD2. This CDR3 has 18 residues. CDR1 SGDLS and CDR2 YYNGEE come from the germline V gene. The CDR3: CASSVAEAVGGTYNEQFF.

The genes are TRBV7-7 and TRBJ2-5; TCRdb picks TRBD1, but there is no DNA to check that call. CDR3 length: 16 amino acids. Looked up from germline, CDR1 is SSHAT and CDR2 is FNYEAQ (reference sequence). CDR3 sequence reads: CASGRRDSLGQETQYF.

The chain links TRBV7-2 to TRBJ2-2; TCRdb gives TRBD2 as the D gene, but with no DNA this cannot be confirmed. CDR3 size: 16 residues. Germline V gives CDR1 SGHTA, CDR2 FQGNSA. The CDR3: CASSLERTLNTGELFF.